This is a list of T cell receptor beta chains from one sample in a study of radiotherapy plus CTLA-4 blockade in lung cancer. Produced via immunoSEQ multiplex PCR; TCRdb's table is partial and in-frame only. Altogether around 77,000 clones are present, nearly 75% being singletons, with the ten largest covering 9.5% to 10%. This specimen was peripheral blood, taken from a patient treated with radiotherapy plus ipilimumab. These receptor sequences come from a human donor with non-small cell lung cancer whose response to radiotherapy plus ipilimumab could not be evaluated. CDR3s include the opening cysteine and the closing phenylalanine or tryptophan. Fields, in order: CDR3 protein, CDR3 DNA, D gene, J gene, V gene, clone size. The D gene is left open where the match is weak. Clone sizes are given selectively: once, few, many, or a class where the clone is expanded.

CDR3 protein: CASSLGPSGRAWEETQYF; CDR3 DNA: TGTGCCAGCAGCTTGGGGCCTAGCGGGAGGGCCTGGGAAGAGACCCAGTACTTC; D gene: TRBD2; J gene: TRBJ2-5; V gene: TRBV7-2; clone size: -
CDR3 protein: CASSQDRASGGLSIYNEQFF; CDR3 DNA: TGTGCCAGCAGCCAAGATCGGGCTAGCGGGGGCCTTAGTATCTACAATGAGCAGTTCTTC; D gene: TRBD2; J gene: TRBJ2-1; V gene: TRBV4-2; clone size: few
CDR3 protein: CASSHGGTSGGTIYEQYF; CDR3 DNA: TGCGCCAGCAGCCACGGCGGGACTAGCGGGGGGACAATCTACGAGCAGTACTTC; D gene: TRBD2; J gene: TRBJ2-7; V gene: TRBV5-4; clone size: few
CDR3 protein: CASSLKVLAGFSYNEQFF; CDR3 DNA: TGTGCCAGTAGTCTTAAAGTGCTAGCGGGATTCTCCTACAATGAGCAGTTCTTC; D gene: TRBD2; J gene: TRBJ2-1; V gene: TRBV19; clone size: few
CDR3 protein: CAWSKIAGVGNEQFF; CDR3 DNA: TGTGCCTGGAGTAAAATAGCGGGGGTCGGCAATGAGCAGTTCTTC; D gene: TRBD2; J gene: TRBJ2-1; V gene: TRBV30; clone size: -
CDR3 protein: CASSLGLAGVETQYF; CDR3 DNA: TGCGCCAGCAGCCTGGGGCTAGCGGGGGTAGAGACCCAGTACTTC; D gene: TRBD2; J gene: TRBJ2-5; V gene: TRBV5-1; clone size: few
CDR3 protein: CASSISLGGHTEAFF; CDR3 DNA: TGTGCCAGTAGTATCTCTCTCGGGGGGCATACTGAAGCTTTCTTT; D gene: -; J gene: TRBJ1-1; V gene: TRBV19; clone size: -
CDR3 protein: CAWSVQAGTYEQYF; CDR3 DNA: TGTGCCTGGAGTGTACAGGCAGGGACCTACGAGCAGTACTTC; D gene: -; J gene: TRBJ2-7; V gene: TRBV30; clone size: -
CDR3 protein: CASSSLAGVGNEQFF; CDR3 DNA: TGTGCCAGCAGTTCTCTAGCGGGAGTGGGGAATGAGCAGTTCTTC; D gene: TRBD2; J gene: TRBJ2-1; V gene: TRBV28; clone size: few
CDR3 protein: CASSLREGNTEAFF; CDR3 DNA: TGTGCCAGCAGCTTACGGGAAGGGAACACTGAAGCTTTCTTT; D gene: -; J gene: TRBJ1-1; V gene: TRBV7-6; clone size: -
CDR3 protein: CASSLGWGPGWYEQYF; CDR3 DNA: TGTGCCAGCAGCTTAGGGTGGGGGCCGGGATGGTACGAGCAGTACTTC; D gene: -; J gene: TRBJ2-7; V gene: TRBV7-8; clone size: -
CDR3 protein: CASTPGAGESDAHGYTF; CDR3 DNA: TGTGCCAGTACTCCTGGGGCAGGGGAATCCGATGCTCATGGCTACACCTTC; D gene: -; J gene: TRBJ1-2; V gene: TRBV19; clone size: -
CDR3 protein: CASSRDRWYEQYF; CDR3 DNA: TGTGCCAGCAGCCGGGACAGGTGGTACGAGCAGTACTTC; D gene: TRBD1; J gene: TRBJ2-7; V gene: TRBV7-2; clone size: -
CDR3 protein: CASSALGGGTEAFF; CDR3 DNA: TGTGCCAGCAGCGCGCTAGGTGGGGGGACTGAAGCTTTCTTT; D gene: -; J gene: TRBJ1-1; V gene: TRBV7-3; clone size: -
CDR3 protein: CASSYSGDQGEQYF; CDR3 DNA: TGTGCCAGCAGTTACTCGGGGGATCAGGGGGAGCAGTACTTC; D gene: -; J gene: TRBJ2-7; V gene: TRBV6-5; clone size: -
CDR3 protein: CASSQGRDRVSPLHF; CDR3 DNA: TGCGCCAGCAGCCAGGGTCGCGACAGGGTAAGCCCCCTCCACTTT; D gene: TRBD1; J gene: TRBJ1-6; V gene: TRBV4-3; clone size: once
CDR3 protein: CASSELGHHAQPQHF; CDR3 DNA: TGTGCCAGCAGTGAATTGGGCCATCACGCACAGCCCCAGCATTTT; D gene: -; J gene: TRBJ1-5; V gene: TRBV2; clone size: -
CDR3 protein: CASSRDRLWTSEVNEQFF; CDR3 DNA: TGTGCCAGCTCCCGGGACCGATTATGGACTAGCGAAGTCAATGAGCAGTTCTTC; D gene: -; J gene: TRBJ2-1; V gene: TRBV21-1; clone size: -
CDR3 protein: CAWSRDRPYGYTF; CDR3 DNA: TGTGCCTGGAGCCGGGACAGGCCCTATGGCTACACCTTC; D gene: TRBD1; J gene: TRBJ1-2; V gene: TRBV30; clone size: -
CDR3 protein: CASSGDLDSDGYTF; CDR3 DNA: TGTGCCAGCAGCGGAGACCTGGACTCGGATGGCTACACCTTC; D gene: -; J gene: TRBJ1-2; V gene: TRBV9; clone size: many
CDR3 protein: CASSLEGAGVQPQHF; CDR3 DNA: TGTGCCAGCAGTTTAGAGGGGGCCGGAGTTCAGCCCCAGCATTTT; D gene: TRBD1; J gene: TRBJ1-5; V gene: TRBV28; clone size: -
CDR3 protein: CASSVVGQGRGYGYTF; CDR3 DNA: TGTGCCAGCAGCGTCGTAGGACAGGGGCGAGGCTATGGCTACACCTTC; D gene: TRBD1; J gene: TRBJ1-2; V gene: TRBV9; clone size: -
CDR3 protein: CASSFGTGVNEQYF; CDR3 DNA: TGCGCCAGCAGTTTCGGGACAGGGGTAAACGAGCAGTACTTC; D gene: TRBD1; J gene: TRBJ2-7; V gene: TRBV5-1; clone size: -
CDR3 protein: CSVVLGVWETQYF; CDR3 DNA: TGCAGCGTTGTGTTAGGGGTTTGGGAGACCCAGTACTTC; D gene: -; J gene: TRBJ2-5; V gene: TRBV29-1; clone size: -
CDR3 protein: CASTLRSNQPQHF; CDR3 DNA: TGTGCCAGCACTTTGCGAAGCAATCAGCCCCAGCATTTT; D gene: -; J gene: TRBJ1-5; V gene: TRBV2; clone size: -
CDR3 protein: CASSQGLRSYEQYF; CDR3 DNA: TGCGCCAGCAGCCAAGGTCTTAGGAGCTACGAGCAGTACTTC; D gene: -; J gene: TRBJ2-7; V gene: TRBV4-3; clone size: -
CDR3 protein: CAWISRTSGSYEQYF; CDR3 DNA: TGTGCCTGGATCTCTAGGACTAGCGGGAGTTACGAGCAGTACTTC; D gene: TRBD2; J gene: TRBJ2-7; V gene: TRBV30; clone size: -
CDR3 protein: CASSSTGVGNQPQHF; CDR3 DNA: TGTGCCAGCAGTTCCACAGGGGTGGGCAATCAGCCCCAGCATTTT; D gene: TRBD1; J gene: TRBJ1-5; V gene: TRBV28; clone size: -
CDR3 protein: CASSPARHEQFF; CDR3 DNA: TGTGCCAGCTCACCAGCCAGGCATGAGCAGTTCTTC; D gene: -; J gene: TRBJ2-1; V gene: TRBV18; clone size: -
CDR3 protein: CASSHNPAAAGVSTDTQYF; CDR3 DNA: TGTGCCAGCAGCCACAACCCCGCGGCAGCGGGGGTTAGCACAGATACGCAGTATTTT; D gene: TRBD2; J gene: TRBJ2-3; V gene: TRBV9; clone size: -
CDR3 protein: CASSSTEGTETQYF; CDR3 DNA: TGTGCCAGCAGCTCGACGGAGGGGACGGAGACCCAGTACTTC; D gene: -; J gene: TRBJ2-5; V gene: TRBV7-9; clone size: -
CDR3 protein: CASSLEGRQVDYEQYF; CDR3 DNA: TGCGCCAGCAGCTTGGAGGGGAGGCAGGTGGACTACGAGCAGTACTTC; D gene: -; J gene: TRBJ2-7; V gene: TRBV5-1; clone size: -
CDR3 protein: CASSAPRTGGDGANVLTF; CDR3 DNA: TGTGCCAGCAGCGCTCCGAGGACAGGGGGCGACGGGGCCAACGTCCTGACTTTC; D gene: TRBD1; J gene: TRBJ2-6; V gene: TRBV9; clone size: -
CDR3 protein: CASSLPGGLGEQFF; CDR3 DNA: TGCGCCAGCAGCTTACCCGGGGGGTTGGGGGAGCAGTTCTTC; D gene: TRBD2; J gene: TRBJ2-1; V gene: TRBV5-1; clone size: -
CDR3 protein: CASSLRRQGGTDTQYF; CDR3 DNA: TGTGCCAGCAGCTTGCGCCGACAGGGGGGCACAGATACGCAGTATTTT; D gene: TRBD1; J gene: TRBJ2-3; V gene: TRBV5-6; clone size: -
CDR3 protein: CASGGQLSYEQYF; CDR3 DNA: TGTGCCTCGGGGGGTCAGCTCTCCTACGAGCAGTACTTC; D gene: TRBD2; J gene: TRBJ2-7; V gene: TRBV6-6; clone size: -
CDR3 protein: CASSFAGTGIEELFF; CDR3 DNA: TGCGCCAGCAGCTTCGCCGGGACAGGGATTGAAGAACTGTTTTTT; D gene: TRBD1; J gene: TRBJ1-4; V gene: TRBV5-1; clone size: once
CDR3 protein: CASSQGSGQGRADTQYF; CDR3 DNA: TGCGCCAGCAGCCAAGGTTCGGGACAGGGGAGGGCAGATACGCAGTATTTT; D gene: TRBD1; J gene: TRBJ2-3; V gene: TRBV4-3; clone size: -
CDR3 protein: CAVRGTGPSGNTIYF; CDR3 DNA: TGTGCCGTTCGTGGGACAGGCCCGTCTGGAAACACCATATATTTT; D gene: TRBD1; J gene: TRBJ1-3; V gene: TRBV7-8; clone size: many
CDR3 protein: CASSLEVGGTEAFF; CDR3 DNA: TGCGCCAGCAGCTTGGAGGTAGGGGGCACTGAAGCTTTCTTT; D gene: -; J gene: TRBJ1-1; V gene: TRBV5-1; clone size: few
CDR3 protein: CASSTRQARAFF; CDR3 DNA: TGTGCCAGCAGCACCAGACAGGCTAGAGCTTTCTTT; D gene: -; J gene: TRBJ1-1; V gene: TRBV11-3; clone size: few
CDR3 protein: CASSLGGQAREQYF; CDR3 DNA: TGTGCCAGCAGCTTGGGGGGGCAGGCCCGCGAGCAGTACTTC; D gene: -; J gene: TRBJ2-7; V gene: TRBV5-6; clone size: once
CDR3 protein: CASSLGRKVSDEQYF; CDR3 DNA: TGTGCCAGCAGTTTGGGGCGGAAAGTTTCCGACGAGCAGTACTTC; D gene: -; J gene: TRBJ2-7; V gene: TRBV27; clone size: -
CDR3 protein: CASSLGRSGEQYF; CDR3 DNA: TGTGCCAGCAGTCTCGGACGATCAGGGGAGCAGTACTTC; D gene: -; J gene: TRBJ2-7; V gene: TRBV28; clone size: -
CDR3 protein: CASSSGGWNTGELFF; CDR3 DNA: TGTGCCAGCAGTTCCGGAGGGTGGAACACCGGGGAGCTGTTTTTT; D gene: -; J gene: TRBJ2-2; V gene: TRBV28; clone size: -
CDR3 protein: CASSLVQVSYGYTF; CDR3 DNA: TGTGCCAGCAGCTTGGTACAGGTCAGCTATGGCTACACCTTC; D gene: -; J gene: TRBJ1-2; V gene: TRBV5-4; clone size: few
CDR3 protein: CASSKESRVTEAFF; CDR3 DNA: TGTGCCAGCAGCAAAGAGAGCAGGGTCACTGAAGCTTTCTTT; D gene: -; J gene: TRBJ1-1; V gene: TRBV7-2; clone size: -
CDR3 protein: CASGPIEVEGYTF; CDR3 DNA: TGTGCCAGCGGCCCGATTGAGGTCGAAGGCTACACCTTC; D gene: -; J gene: TRBJ1-2; V gene: TRBV2; clone size: -